Each of the 29 T cell receptor beta chains below was sequenced from the same sample in a study of vaccination and CD4 T cells after COVID-19. The sample's treatment: roughly nine-day PBMC culture with coronavirus spike peptide pools or control peptides (ViraFEST assay). Antigens for these TCRs are unknown. Sequencing of the DNA from cultured CD4+ T cells was carried out with the Oncomine TCR Beta short-read assay. TCRdb used MiXCR to reprocess the PCR reads, holding one entry per CDR3 protein. The sample yields about 14,000 distinct CDR3 sequences, around 45% seen once. Input material: cultured CD4+ T cells from blood. These receptors all come from a human donor with COVID-19.

This clonotype was picked up one time. CDR3 sequence (DNA): TGCAGTGCTGGCGGGGTTGTAGCGGGGTCCTACAATGAGCAGTTCTTC. This gives the protein CSAGGVVAGSYNEQFF. The rearrangement links TRBV20-1 to TRBJ2-1; TRBD2 matches at 8 bases. Germline CDR1 DFQATT, CDR2 SNEGSKA (reference sequence). Unmatched junction bases numbered 10, after V lost 5 bases and J lost 1 base. The CDR3 runs 16 residues.

The V call is TRBV6-1, the J call TRBJ2-2; possibly TRBD2 for D (5 bases). Per the germline V gene, CDR1 is MNHNS and CDR2 is SASEGT. V lost 0 bases, J lost 4 bases, and 15 bases lay in between. The length of the CDR3 is 17 residues. CDR3 DNA: TGTGCCAGCAGTGAAGCGCTAAACAGACTAACCACCGGGGAGCTGTTTTTT. It yields the protein CASSEALNRLTTGELFF.

V gene TRBV6-1 combines with J gene TRBJ1-1, with D unclear. This CDR3 spans 14 amino acids. CDR1 and CDR2 from the germline V gene are MNHNS and SASEGT. Trimming stripped 4 bases from V and 0 bases from J, with 9 bases between. Here the CDR3 reads CASSAVRLNTEAFF. The DNA for the CDR3 is TGTGCCAGCAGTGCGGTACGTTTGAACACTGAAGCTTTCTTT.

This sequence joins TRBV12-3 or TRBV12-4 and TRBJ1-5; D possibly corresponds to TRBD1 (6 bases). The CDR3 extends over 14 amino acids. V lost 3 bases to trimming and J lost 6 bases, with 12 bases between them. The CDR3 DNA reads TGTGCCAGCAGTTTGTCGGGGGGCGGTCAGCCCCAGCATTTT. Encoded protein: CASSLSGGGQPQHF.

The table lists this clonotype with a few counts. This chain joins TRBV29-1 and TRBJ2-1, with D perhaps TRBD1 (7 bases). This CDR3 comprises 13 residues. Between the trimmed V and J ends, which lost 3 bases and 8 bases, there was a span of 14 bases. Germline V gene data show CDR1 as SQVTM and CDR2 as ANQGSEA. In DNA, the CDR3 is TGCAGCGTTGATAGGACAGGAGGGCATGAGCAGTTCTTC. Translating gives CSVDRTGGHEQFF.

The V gene is TRBV24-1, the J gene TRBJ1-5; tentative D call: TRBD1 (6 bases). This CDR3 contains 13 residues. The V gene lost 3 bases and the J gene lost 10 bases, with 12 bases spanning the gap. Germline lookup yields CDR1 KGHDR and CDR2 SFDVKD. DNA for the CDR3: TGTGCCACCAGTGATCGGGGGCCGGGTCCCCAGCATTTT. As protein: CATSDRGPGPQHF.

The V and J genes are TRBV6-4 and TRBJ1-2, with a possible D match to TRBD1 (5 bases). The CDR3 runs to 11 residues. Germline V gene lookup returns CDR1 MRHNA and CDR2 SNTAGT. Between the trimmed V and J ends, which lost 10 bases and 3 bases, there was a span of 9 bases. This CDR3 reads CATDRYYGYTF. As DNA, the CDR3 is TGTGCCACCGACAGATACTATGGCTACACCTTC.

The CDR3 sequence is CASSYSGERGAGTEAFF. The CDR3 DNA reads as TGTGCCAGCAGTTACTCGGGCGAGAGGGGGGCAGGCACTGAAGCTTTCTTT. V usage is TRBV6-7 and J usage is TRBJ1-1; perhaps TRBD1 as D (6 bases). TRBV6-7 is designated an ORF whose function remains uncertain. V dropped 0 bases and J dropped 4 bases, with 18 bases sitting between them. The CDR3 is made up of 17 amino acids.

The chain employs TRBV27 and TRBJ1-2; D is unresolved. Trimming took 5 bases from V and 11 from J, leaving 12 bases between them. Germline lookup yields CDR1 MNHEY and CDR2 SMNVEV (reference sequence). CDR3 length: 11 residues. CDR3 sequence (DNA): TGTGCCAGCAGTCCAACCGCGGGGTACACCTTC. Translated: CASSPTAGYTF.

The chain is built from TRBV4-2 and TRBJ2-3; 11 positions match TRBD2. Losses at the gene ends were 4 bases for V and 1 base for J; bases not matched to a gene: 10. Germline lookup yields CDR1 LGHNA and CDR2 YNFKEQ. The CDR3 sequence is 18 residues long. The CDR3 DNA reads TGTGCCAGCAGCCCCTATGCTAGCGGGGGGCGGGGCACAGATACGCAGTATTTT. Its translation is CASSPYASGGRGTDTQYF.

In its sample, this clonotype was seen a few times. This sequence joins TRBV6-4 and TRBJ2-3, with 9 positions matching TRBD2. Losses at the gene ends were 0 bases for V and 4 bases for J; bases not matched to a gene: 5. CDR3 length equals 16 residues. The V gene's germline CDR1 is MRHNA and CDR2 SNTAGT. CDR3 sequence: CASSDSAGGRADTQYF. In nucleotides, the CDR3 is TGTGCCAGCAGTGACTCGGCGGGGGGGCGTGCAGATACGCAGTATTTT.

This chain uses TRBV27 with TRBJ2-5; D is unresolved. This CDR3 comprises 10 residues. Trimming cost V 8 bases and J 5 bases, with 6 bases left between them. CDR1 and CDR2 from the germline V gene are MNHEY and SMNVEV (reference sequence). The CDR3: CASARETQYF. Here the CDR3 DNA reads TGTGCCAGCGCTCGGGAGACCCAGTACTTC.

The chain is built from TRBV7-2 and TRBJ1-2; D not resolved. Between the trimmed V and J ends, which lost 5 bases and 8 bases, there was a span of 21 bases. CDR1 is SGHTA and CDR2 is FQGNSA in the germline V gene. The CDR3 is 15 residues long. As DNA, the CDR3 is TGTGCCAGCAGCACCCGGACCGTAGGAAAGGACGGCTACACCTTC. It codes for CASSTRTVGKDGYTF.

This clonotype showed up just a few times. The J gene is TRBJ1-4, the V gene TRBV20-1; no clear D. CDR1 DFQATT and CDR2 SNEGSKA come from the germline V gene (reference sequence). This CDR3 contains 12 residues. V lost 6 bases and J 0 bases, leaving 5 bases between the germline ends. As DNA, the CDR3 is TGCAGTGCCACATCAACTAATGAAAAACTGTTTTTT. Translating gives CSATSTNEKLFF.

The rearrangement joins TRBV7-9 to TRBJ1-4; D is unresolved. This CDR3 region has 15 residues. The germline V gene has CDR1 SEHNR and CDR2 FQNEAQ (reference sequence). Trimming took 1 base from V and 1 from J, leaving 7 bases between them. The CDR3 DNA sequence: TGTGCCAGCAGCTTAGGACGGGAAACTAATGAAAAACTGTTTTTT. This sequence encodes CASSLGRETNEKLFF.

The V gene is TRBV11-2, the J gene TRBJ1-2; 8 nucleotides agree with TRBD1. The germline V gene encodes CDR1 SGHAT and CDR2 FQNNGV. The CDR3 has 14 amino acids. Unmatched junction bases numbered 6, after V lost 6 bases and J lost 3 bases. The CDR3 region has the DNA TGTGCCAGCAGTCGCAGGGGGCGCGACTATGGCTACACCTTC. Its protein product is CASSRRGRDYGYTF.

The V gene is TRBV7-9, the J gene TRBJ1-2; TRBD1 matches at 11 bases. Germline CDR1 SEHNR, CDR2 FQNEAQ (reference sequence). CDR3 length equals 16 residues. V trimming: 5 bases; J trimming: 5 bases; junction bases outside the gene matches: 10. CDR3 DNA: TGTGCCAGCAGCCTGGAGTCCGGGACAGGGGGATATGGCTACACCTTC. Its protein is CASSLESGTGGYGYTF.

The rearrangement joins TRBV7-9 to TRBJ1-1; tentatively, D is TRBD1 (6 bases). Germline V lookup: CDR1 SEHNR, CDR2 FQNEAQ (reference sequence). V lost 5 bases, J lost 3 bases, and 19 bases lay in between. CDR3 length: 16 amino acids. CDR3 region: CASSPRGGGQDTEAFF. The CDR3 nucleotides are TGTGCCAGCAGCCCCCGTGGCGGGGGACAAGACACTGAAGCTTTCTTT.

The chain couples TRBV12-3 or TRBV12-4 to TRBJ2-7; 11 positions match TRBD1. V gave up 6 bases and J gave up 5 bases; unmatched junction bases: 6. The CDR3 consists of 14 residues. The CDR3 is CASSRTGGLDEQYF. CDR3 DNA sequence: TGTGCCAGCAGCAGGACAGGGGGCCTGGACGAGCAGTACTTC.

DNA of the CDR3: TGTGCCAGCATCCCCCGGGCAGGGGGTCGCCCTGAAGCTTTCTTT. This sequence encodes CASIPRAGGRPEAFF. The chain carries TRBV6-2 or TRBV6-3 and TRBJ1-1; 7 bases match TRBD1. The junction had 14 bases not matched to a gene; V was cut back by 7 bases and J by 6 bases. The CDR3 runs to 15 residues. In germline, CDR1 is MNHEY, CDR2 SVGEGT.

The chain recombines TRBV11-3 with TRBJ1-6; the D is unclear. Trimming pared 0 bases from V and 7 bases from J, leaving 4 bases between. The CDR3 runs 13 residues. The germline gives CDR1 SGHNT, CDR2 YENEEA. The CDR3 DNA follows: TGTGCCAGCAGCTTAGATAGGAATTCACCCCTCCACTTT. It is translated as CASSLDRNSPLHF.

V gene TRBV27 combines with J gene TRBJ2-2; D might be TRBD2 (6 bases). The CDR3 totals 16 residues. Germline CDR1 and CDR2: MNHEY and SMNVEV (reference sequence). Deletions cut 4 bases from V and 5 bases from J, with 17 bases between. The chain's CDR3 is CASSSNGGSSTGELFF. The CDR3 region has the DNA TGTGCCAGCAGTTCCAACGGGGGAAGTAGTACCGGGGAGCTGTTTTTT.

This clonotype appeared once. The genes are TRBV19 and TRBJ2-7; a weak D match, TRBD2 (6 bases). Germline V gives CDR1 LNHDA, CDR2 SQIVND (reference sequence). The V end was cut by 6 bases, the J end by 7 bases, with 16 bases between. The CDR3 totals 13 residues. The CDR3 coding sequence is TGTGCCAGTAGGCGGGACCCAGCGAGGGAGCAGTACTTC. Protein sequence: CASRRDPAREQYF.

This rearrangement joins TRBV6-1 to TRBJ2-2; unclear D gene. Trimming stripped 5 bases from V and 3 bases from J, with 10 bases between. Germline V gene data show CDR1 as MNHNS and CDR2 as SASEGT. This CDR3 has 14 amino acids. For the CDR3, the DNA is TGTGCCAGCAGTCTAGACACCTACACCGGGGAGCTGTTTTTT. Residues: CASSLDTYTGELFF.

The chain carries TRBV18 and TRBJ1-1, with 7 bases matching TRBD1. Germline-derived CDR1 and CDR2 are KGHSH and LQKENI. V lost 5 bases, J lost 6 bases, and 9 bases stayed unmatched. The CDR3 covers 14 residues. The CDR3 reads CASSEKGAQAEAFF. In DNA, the CDR3 is TGTGCCAGCTCAGAGAAGGGGGCGCAGGCTGAAGCTTTCTTT.

This clonotype was recorded a few times. This rearrangement joins TRBV15 to TRBJ2-7; D is possibly TRBD2 (6 bases). Germline V gene sequence: CDR1 LNHNV, CDR2 YYDKDF (reference sequence). This CDR3 is built from 13 residues. With 5 bases removed from V and 4 bases from J, the gap between germline ends came to 12 bases. In DNA, the CDR3 is TGTGCCACCAGCTTGGCGGGGACGTACGAGCAGTACTTC. This encodes CATSLAGTYEQYF.

This chain joins TRBV7-2 and TRBJ1-6, with TRBD1 matching over 8 bases. Germline loops: CDR1 SGHTA, CDR2 FQGNSA. The CDR3 has 15 amino acids. The V gene end was trimmed by 5 bases and the J gene end by 10 bases; junction bases not matched to a gene: 10. In DNA form, the CDR3 reads TGTGCCAGCAGCCCCGACAGGGGAGGGGCATCACCCCTCCACTTT. Translated, it gives CASSPDRGGASPLHF.

CDR3: CASSDSAPWTPGHSTDTQYF. DNA for the CDR3: TGTGCCAGCAGTGACTCGGCCCCCTGGACCCCCGGACATAGCACAGATACGCAGTATTTT. V gene TRBV6-4 combines with J gene TRBJ2-3; D possibly corresponds to TRBD1 (5 bases). Germline assignment: CDR1 MRHNA and CDR2 SNTAGT. The V gene lost 0 bases and the J gene lost 0 bases, with 22 bases spanning the gap. This CDR3 region has 20 residues.

Only a few counts were recorded for this clonotype. V gene TRBV7-6 combines with J gene TRBJ2-7, with 12 bases lining up with TRBD1. From germline, CDR1 is SGHVS and CDR2 FNYEAQ. This CDR3 is built from 16 residues. The V gene end was trimmed by 4 bases and the J gene end by 6 bases; junction bases not matched to a gene: 10. CDR3 region: CASSSNPGQGAREQYF. The CDR3 DNA reads TGTGCCAGCAGCTCAAATCCGGGACAGGGGGCGCGCGAGCAGTACTTC.